This T cell receptor (beta chain) was sequenced in a study of T cells in Graves' hyperthyroidism and ophthalmopathy (dated by TCRdb to the late 2010s). Concerning the study at large: Peripheral blood was sampled at the time of initial diagnosis, prior to any treatment. Once sampling was done, hyperthyroidism patients were given methimazole at a starting dose of 30 mg daily, whereas ophthalmopathy patients were given high-dose intravenous methylprednisolone. In addition, the study compared T-cell repertoires in thyroid tissue and in blood from roughly six Graves' hyperthyroidism patients. The 100 or so discovery patients were randomly split 7:3 into training and test sets. To identify TCR V-J signatures that set the groups apart, the researchers used a discovery cohort of 95 to 100 patients, made up of 40 to 45 with Graves' ophthalmopathy and about 60 with stable Graves' hyperthyroidism. The paper describes TCR Vbeta CDR3 sequencing of 120 to 150 peripheral blood samples, made up of some 40 ophthalmopathy patients, more than 70 hyperthyroidism patients and roughly 17 progressor patients. An independent validation cohort of around 19 hyperthyroidism patients and 15 or so patients who later progressed to ophthalmopathy tested prospective prediction of ophthalmopathy.

On the study overall, not on this receptor specifically: Most expanded thyroid clonotypes (frequency above 0.001) were also detected in blood, a finding suggesting that blood repertoires may reflect thyroid immune responses. In validation, progression to ophthalmopathy was predicted by the model with 55% to 71% sensitivity and 72% to 85% specificity, a median of approximately 6.5 months before onset. A 13 V-J signature model separated ophthalmopathy from stable hyperthyroidism, with roughly 88% sensitivity and around 84% specificity in cross-validation and 80%/75% in testing. No statistical method was used to set the sample size in advance, and investigators knew the group allocation.

A note on this clonotype: What this receptor recognizes is not known. No base quality values were provided; no much bigger clone lies one nucleotide off.

Ophthalmopathy patients had moderately to severely active disease, with a Clinical Activity Score of 3 or more, a NOSPECS grade of 4 or more, and a disease duration of less than 3 months. Patients with uncontrolled infections, other autoimmune diseases, pregnancy or lactation were excluded. Diagnoses were based on clinical symptoms, serum thyroxine and TRAb, thyroid ultrasound and orbital computed tomography. PBMCs were separated from roughly 10 ml of fresh peripheral blood using Ficoll-Paque density gradient centrifugation. Trizol reagent was used to extract total RNA, and RNA quality was then checked on an Agilent 2100 Bioanalyzer. Amplification of TCR beta CDR3 regions was carried out from RNA transcripts. The TCR CDR3 was subjected to a first round of RT-PCR using the HTBI primer set and the Qiagen OneStep RT-PCR kit. The libraries were constructed in a second round of multiplex PCR and then size-selected and purified. Paired-end sequencing of the libraries was performed with 100 bp reads on an Illumina HiSeq2000. On the authors' methods: SOAPnuke was used to process the raw data, throwing out any read that contained adapters or uncalled bases, had a mean Phred below 15, or lacked an exact constant-primer or identifier match. High-quality paired reads were merged using COPE v1.2.5, and each unique nucleotide sequence was defined as a clonotype. MiTCR v1.1 was used to align the clonotypes against IMGT TRBV, TRBD and TRBJ reference segments. Analysis was restricted to V-J combinations with a frequency above 0.0001, which covered 98% to 99.2% of repertoires. The TCS score was defined as F50 (clonal expansion) divided by E x V (chaos), with BLOSUM62-based TCRdist calculated between CDR3 peptides within each V-J. Welch's t-statistics and random forest reduced roughly 540 V-J features to 13, which were used in a naive Bayes classifier (R e1071). TCRdb reanalyzed the raw reads on its own, using fastp at Q25 for trimming and MiXCR for clone calling, and kept in-frame beta chains. One record per CDR3 amino acid sequence lists the most common genes and DNA. TCRdb's processing, not the authors', yielded these V and J calls. The sample table lists fewer than 500,000 distinct CDR3 sequences, 13% to 15% of them with a count of one. Of the sample, around 20% is held by the ten largest clones.

The sequencing sample was made of blood. This clonotype was obtained from a woman aged 25 to 39 with Graves' ophthalmopathy.

The CDR3 region has the sequence CASSSHRDEQYF. The nucleotides are TGTGCCAGCAGCTCCCACCGGGACGAGCAGTACTTC. In this chain, TRBV7-9 is recombined with TRBJ2-7; no confident D gene assignment can be made. CDR1 and CDR2 are drawn from the germline V gene (reference sequence): SEHNR, FQNEAQ. CDR3 length: 12 amino acids, cysteine to phenylalanine. Only the CDR3 portion is preserved as DNA: 36 bases, with reading frame beginning at the first base. The V and J ends are trimmed by 4 bases and 5 bases, leaving 9 bases between them.